Sequencing of this TCR beta chain was carried out in a study of CD8 T cells in Susac syndrome. Sequencing of TCR beta, carried out with a high-throughput approach, was applied to CD8+ and CD4+ T cells from the blood. In contrast to the negatively isolated CD8+ and CD4+ T cells, TEMRA cells were FACS-enriched. A quantity of roughly 0.5 to 1 ug RNA underwent reverse transcription using random hexamers. Amplification of TCR beta CDR3 spanned 54 Vbeta and 13 Jbeta via immunoSEQ multiplex PCR. Via MiXCR, TCRdb re-called the immunoSEQ multiplex PCR reads, giving one row per CDR3 protein. The table lists 50,000 or so distinct CDR3 sequences, 93% of them singletons. Germline CDR1 and CDR2: MNHNS and SASEGT. The V end was cut by 1 base, the J end by 8 bases, with 14 bases between. The CDR3 runs to 14 residues.

V is TRBV6-1 and J is TRBJ1-2; D is perhaps TRBD1 (5 bases). Source material: CD8+ T cells from PBMCs. The sequence came from a human donor with multiple sclerosis. CDR3 amino acids: CASSEGRDLDGYTF. CDR3 bases: TGTGCCAGCAGTGAAGGTCGGGACTTAGACGGCTACACCTTC.